The 12 T cell receptor beta chains below come from one sample, sequenced in a study of regulatory T cells in long-lasting Graves disease. Documented time point: newly diagnosed GD, antithyroid drugs for less than 3 months. Construction of the TCR library relied on RNA isolated from PBMCs. The TCR beta library used iRepertoire HTBI primers with Arm-PCR amplification of CDR3. TCRdb reprocessed the multiplex PCR reads via MiXCR and lists one record per CDR3 protein. Of 390,000 or so distinct CDR3 sequences in the sample, 12% were seen once. The sample was also linked to a second study, of T cells in Graves' hyperthyroidism and ophthalmopathy.

The sequences come from peripheral blood mononuclear cells (PBMCs), collected at new diagnosis, from a patient treated with antithyroid drugs. The receptors come from a woman younger than 30 with Graves disease.

This clonotype has ten or more counts. The genes are TRBV3-1 and TRBJ1-2; D is uncertain. V gave up 8 bases and J gave up 7 bases, with 11 bases separating them. This CDR3 has 11 amino acids. The germline V gene encodes CDR1 LGHDT and CDR2 YNNKEL (reference sequence). CDR3 residues: CASGGGSGYTF. CDR3 sequence (DNA): TGTGCCAGCGGAGGTGGTAGTGGCTACACCTTC.

The table lists this clonotype with many counts. V gene TRBV7-2 combines with J gene TRBJ2-2; 12 bases align to TRBD2. Germline CDR1 reads SGHTA; CDR2 reads FQGNSA. There are 19 residues in the CDR3. V trimming: 5 bases; J trimming: 3 bases; junction bases outside the gene matches: 13. The CDR3 nucleotides are TGTGCCAGCAGCCCAAAAACTCTAGGACTAGCGGGGTACACCGGGGAGCTGTTTTTT. As protein: CASSPKTLGLAGYTGELFF.

This clonotype appeared a few times. The chain uses TRBV4-3 and TRBJ1-1; no clear D. This CDR3 spans 16 amino acids. Trimming took 1 base from V and 2 from J, leaving 14 bases between them. The V gene's germline CDR1 is LGHNA and CDR2 YSLEER. CDR3 nucleotide sequence: TGCGCCAGCAGCCAAGTGACCCCGCCCAGCAACACTGAAGCTTTCTTT. This codes for CASSQVTPPSNTEAFF.

This clonotype was picked up a small number of times. The chain carries TRBV18 and TRBJ2-6, with unresolved D. With 0 bases removed from V and 4 bases from J, the gap between germline ends came to 4 bases. CDR3 length equals 14 residues. Germline V CDR1 and CDR2: KGHSH, LQKENI. The CDR3 loop is CASSPPTGANVLTF. As DNA, the CDR3 is TGTGCCAGCTCACCACCTACAGGGGCCAACGTCCTGACTTTC.

This clonotype was seen at least ten times. The J gene is TRBJ2-3, the V gene TRBV4-3, with no clear D. CDR3 length: 13 residues. The germline V gene has CDR1 LGHNA and CDR2 YSLEER. Deletions cut 1 base from V and 4 bases from J, with 6 bases between. The CDR3 is CASSQALADTQYF. CDR3 nucleotides: TGCGCCAGCAGCCAAGCCCTAGCAGATACGCAGTATTTT.

In its sample, this clonotype was seen many times. The V and J genes are TRBV6-2 or TRBV6-3 and TRBJ2-7; 12 nucleotides line up with TRBD2. This CDR3 spans 19 amino acids. Trimming removed 1 base from V and 3 bases from J; junction bases left unmatched: 13. The germline V gene encodes CDR1 MNHEY and CDR2 SVGEGT. Here the CDR3 DNA reads TGTGCCAGCAGTTACTACCTCGGGACTAGCGGGCTGAAAAACTACGAGCAGTACGTC. It yields the protein CASSYYLGTSGLKNYEQYV.

V gene TRBV27 combines with J gene TRBJ1-6; a weak D match, TRBD1 (5 bases). The CDR3 is 14 residues long. Per germline, CDR1 MNHEY and CDR2 SMNVEV (reference sequence). Trimming stripped 4 bases from V and 7 bases from J, with 11 bases between. CDR3 nucleotides: TGTGCCAGCAGTTCAGGGATAGCGAATTCACCCCTCCACTTT. This encodes CASSSGIANSPLHF.

This clonotype was seen a few times. The chain recombines TRBV5-1 with TRBJ1-2; D is uncertain. V lost 7 bases and J lost 0, with 22 bases in between. The CDR3 is 17 residues long. Germline V gene lookup returns CDR1 SGHRS and CDR2 YFSETQ. The CDR3 here is CASQVFGHLRSNYGYTF. The CDR3 DNA sequence: TGCGCCAGCCAAGTTTTCGGGCACTTGAGATCTAACTATGGCTACACCTTC.

This clonotype was picked up many times. DNA for the CDR3: TGTGCCAGCAGCGTCGGGACAGGCGATAGCAATCAGCCCCAGCATTTT. This codes for CASSVGTGDSNQPQHF. The rearrangement joins TRBV9 to TRBJ1-5; 8 positions agree with TRBD1. The CDR3 sequence is 16 residues long. J was trimmed by 0 bases and V by 2 bases; bases with no gene match: 4. In germline, CDR1 is SGDLS, CDR2 YYNGEE.

As to this clonotype: A much larger clone differs from this one at a single base, so this may be a read error. The rearrangement joins TRBV11-2 to TRBJ2-7; D call uncertain. CDR3 length: 17 amino acids. In germline, CDR1 is SGHAT, CDR2 FQNNGV. As DNA, the CDR3 is TGTGTCAGCAGCTTAGGGTATGGCCGACATAACTCCTACGAGCAGTACTTC. This encodes CVSSLGYGRHNSYEQYF.

A word on this clonotype: The limits of the CDR3 on the DNA are not certain, so only TCRdb's listed CDR3 is given. This sequence joins TRBV5-1 and TRBJ2-1; no DNA check was done on the table's D call, TRBD1. Germline V lookup: CDR1 SGHRS, CDR2 YFSETQ. The CDR3 comprises 15 residues, both ends counted. This CDR3 is CASILGDSSYNEQFF.

This clonotype was counted at least ten times. V is TRBV6-2 or TRBV6-3 and J is TRBJ1-2, with TRBD1 as a possible D gene (6 bases). Germline CDR1 reads MNHEY; CDR2 reads SVGEGT. The CDR3 spans 15 residues. V lost 3 bases and J 4 bases, leaving 15 bases between the germline ends. DNA of the CDR3: TGTGCCAGCAGTTATGGCCCCAGGGGAGGCTATGGCTACACCTTC. Translating it yields CASSYGPRGGYGYTF.